This entry is about one T cell receptor (beta chain). Its antigen remains unidentified. The PCR was carried out with 60 Vbeta primers and 13 Jbeta primers. Generated by immunoSEQ multiplex PCR, the TCRdb table keeps only in-frame clones and is missing some. In the table there are about 110,000 clones, about 73% of which are singletons. The data are from a study of cytomegalovirus exposure and HLA in healthy donors. Study-wide results and caveats: Generally TCR sequences proved uncommon, though certain public TCRs appeared in numerous donors.

The ends lost 1 base at V and 7 bases at J; junction bases unmatched: 5. The CDR3 is 14 amino acids. Germline CDR1 reads MNHNS; CDR2 reads SASEGT. Sequenced input: PBMCs. The J gene is TRBJ2-3, the V gene TRBV6-1; 7 bases are a match to TRBD1. This TCR was sampled from a middle-aged woman in good health and CMV-seropositive. The DNA of the CDR3 is TGTGCCAGCAGTGAAGGACCACAGGGGAATACGCAGTATTTT. It encodes CASSEGPQGNTQYF.